Listed below are T cell receptor beta chains from one sample, sequenced in a study of T cells after somatic rescue of genetic block. TCRdb's copy holds only in-frame clones and misses some; the assay was immunoSEQ multiplex PCR. The table shows fewer than 15,000 clones, with roughly three quarters occurring only once. The sample comprised peripheral blood mononuclear cells (PBMCs). The receptors stem from a boy aged 5-17 years. Both conserved end residues are part of each CDR3. A D gene is named only where the DNA matches it firmly. A clone size is listed for some rows: how often the clone was seen (once, few, many), or a class if it is expanded.

D gene	J gene	V gene	clone size	CDR3 protein	CDR3 DNA
-	TRBJ2-5	TRBV23-1	-	CASSPGLETQYF	TGCGCCAGCAGCCCCGGGCTGGAGACCCAGTACTTC
-	TRBJ1-1	TRBV18	-	CASSPLELLNTEAFF	TGTGCCAGCTCACCCCTGGAGCTATTGAACACTGAAGCTTTCTTT
-	TRBJ2-4	TRBV21-1	few	CASSRRQGLAKNIQYF	TGTGCCAGCAGTCGTAGACAGGGGTTAGCCAAAAACATTCAGTACTTC
-	TRBJ2-7	TRBV11-2	-	CASSFSYEQYF	TGTGCCAGCAGCTTCAGCTACGAGCAGTACTTC
-	TRBJ2-7	TRBV5-6	-	CASSLVGQSFTGKYF	TGTGCCAGCAGCCTTGTCGGACAATCTTTTACGGGGAAGTACTTC
-	TRBJ1-4	TRBV2	-	CASRDSTNEKLFF	TGTGCCAGCAGGGACAGCACGAATGAAAAACTGTTTTTT
TRBD1	TRBJ2-5	TRBV10-3	-	CAITRGPGSRETQYF	TGTGCCATCACTAGGGGGCCGGGTTCGAGAGAGACCCAGTACTTC
-	TRBJ1-3	TRBV6-1	-	CASSDAGLVSGNTIYF	TGTGCCAGCAGTGATGCAGGTCTCGTCTCTGGAAACACCATATATTTT
TRBD2	TRBJ2-7	TRBV10-3	-	CAISGTSGGVSYEQYF	TGTGCCATCAGCGGGACTAGCGGGGGGGTTTCCTACGAGCAGTACTTC
-	TRBJ2-7	TRBV19	-	CASSGLEAGASEQYF	TGTGCCAGTAGTGGACTAGAGGCGGGGGCTTCGGAGCAGTACTTC
-	TRBJ1-5	TRBV18	-	CASSPERGNQPQHF	TGTGCCAGCTCACCGGAAAGAGGCAATCAGCCCCAGCATTTT
TRBD1	TRBJ2-1	TRBV25-1	-	CASSEFLGTGQNEQFF	TGTGCCAGCAGTGAATTTCTCGGGACAGGTCAGAATGAGCAGTTCTTC
-	TRBJ2-7	TRBV7-6	-	CASSQGQGYSYEQYF	TGTGCCAGCAGCCAAGGTCAGGGATACTCCTACGAGCAGTACTTC
TRBD2	TRBJ2-2	TRBV4-1	-	CASSQKSELAGGIANTGELFF	TGCGCCAGCAGCCAAAAGTCAGAGCTAGCGGGGGGGATCGCGAACACCGGGGAGCTGTTTTTT
-	TRBJ2-5	TRBV7-6	-	CASSSTGTPQETQYF	TGTGCCAGCAGCAGCACCGGGACACCTCAAGAGACCCAGTACTTC
-	TRBJ2-7	TRBV27	-	CASGPGLQYF	TGTGCCAGCGGTCCCGGGCTTCAGTACTTC
-	TRBJ2-7	TRBV5-1	-	CASSLRQGSGEQYF	TGCGCCAGCAGCTTGAGGCAGGGGTCCGGGGAGCAGTACTTC
-	TRBJ2-5	TRBV5-1	once	CASSLELGRETQYF	TGCGCCAGCAGCTTGGAGTTGGGGAGGGAGACCCAGTACTTC
-	TRBJ2-7	TRBV7-9	once	CASRPLMDSSYEQYF	TGTGCCAGCAGACCCCTAATGGACAGTTCCTACGAGCAGTACTTC
-	TRBJ2-2	TRBV2	few	CASRATRFYTGELFF	TGTGCCAGCAGAGCGACTAGGTTCTACACCGGGGAGCTGTTTTTT
-	TRBJ1-2	TRBV5-1	-	CASSLREADYGYTF	TGCGCCAGCAGCTTGCGAGAGGCAGACTATGGCTACACCTTC
-	TRBJ1-4	TRBV30	-	CASSTATNEKLFF	TGTGCCTCCTCGACAGCAACTAATGAAAAACTGTTTTTT